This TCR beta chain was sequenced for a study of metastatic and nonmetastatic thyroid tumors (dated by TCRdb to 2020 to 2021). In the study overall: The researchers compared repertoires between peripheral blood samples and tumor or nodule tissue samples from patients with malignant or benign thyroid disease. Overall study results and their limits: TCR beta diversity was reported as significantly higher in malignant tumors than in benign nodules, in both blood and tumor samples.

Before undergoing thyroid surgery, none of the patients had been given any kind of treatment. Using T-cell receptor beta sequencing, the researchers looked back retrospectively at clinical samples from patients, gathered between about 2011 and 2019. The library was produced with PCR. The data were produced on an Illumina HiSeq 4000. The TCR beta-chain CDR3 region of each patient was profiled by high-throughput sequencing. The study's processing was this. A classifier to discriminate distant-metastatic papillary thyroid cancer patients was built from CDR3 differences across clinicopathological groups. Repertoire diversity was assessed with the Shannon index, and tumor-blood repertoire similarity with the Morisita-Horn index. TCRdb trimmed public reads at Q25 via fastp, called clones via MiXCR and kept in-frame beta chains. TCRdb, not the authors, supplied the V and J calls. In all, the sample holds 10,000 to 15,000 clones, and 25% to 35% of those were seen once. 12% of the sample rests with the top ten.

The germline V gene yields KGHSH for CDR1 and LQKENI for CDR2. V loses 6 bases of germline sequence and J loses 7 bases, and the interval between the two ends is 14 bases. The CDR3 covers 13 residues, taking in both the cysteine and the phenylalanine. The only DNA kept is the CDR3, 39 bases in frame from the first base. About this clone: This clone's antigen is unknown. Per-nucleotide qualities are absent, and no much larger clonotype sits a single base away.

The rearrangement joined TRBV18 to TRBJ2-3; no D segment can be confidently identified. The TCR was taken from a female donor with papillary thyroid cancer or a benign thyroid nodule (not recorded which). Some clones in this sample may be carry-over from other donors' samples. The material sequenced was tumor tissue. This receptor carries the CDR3 CASSYASTYTQYF. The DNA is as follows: TGTGCCAGCTCTTACGCGAGCACTTATACGCAGTATTTT.